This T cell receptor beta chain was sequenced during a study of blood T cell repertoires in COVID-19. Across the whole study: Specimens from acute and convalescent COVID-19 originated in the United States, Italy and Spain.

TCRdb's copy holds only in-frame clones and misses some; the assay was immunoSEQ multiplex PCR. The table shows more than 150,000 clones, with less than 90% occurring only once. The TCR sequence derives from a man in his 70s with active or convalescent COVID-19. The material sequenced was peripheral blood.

The DNA of the CDR3 is TGTGCCAGCAGCTTGGGGGGACTAGCGGGGATCCAAGAGACCCAGTACTTC. It translates to CASSLGGLAGIQETQYF. This chain uses TRBV7-9 with TRBJ2-5, with 13 bases that match TRBD2. J gave up 1 base and V 3 bases, and 5 bases lay outside the gene matches. CDR3 length: 17 residues. CDR1 SEHNR and CDR2 FQNEAQ come from the germline V gene (reference sequence).